This T cell receptor beta chain was retrieved from a study of blood T cell repertoires in COVID-19. CDR3 size: 15 residues. V gave up 2 bases and J gave up 7 bases, with 17 bases separating them. Germline V CDR1 and CDR2: MNHEY, SVGEGT. This table comes from immunoSEQ multiplex PCR, and its TCRdb copy is limited to in-frame clones, with some not included. The sample holds about 64,000 clones, 70% to 80% seen once. This sequence joins TRBV6-2 or TRBV6-3 and TRBJ1-1, with D hard to call. Sequenced: peripheral blood. The TCR comes from a human donor in a cohort sampled during active COVID-19. The CDR3 nucleotides are TGTGCCAGCAGTTACAATGCGCGGCCCTATAATGAAGCTTTCTTT. Encoded protein: CASSYNARPYNEAFF.